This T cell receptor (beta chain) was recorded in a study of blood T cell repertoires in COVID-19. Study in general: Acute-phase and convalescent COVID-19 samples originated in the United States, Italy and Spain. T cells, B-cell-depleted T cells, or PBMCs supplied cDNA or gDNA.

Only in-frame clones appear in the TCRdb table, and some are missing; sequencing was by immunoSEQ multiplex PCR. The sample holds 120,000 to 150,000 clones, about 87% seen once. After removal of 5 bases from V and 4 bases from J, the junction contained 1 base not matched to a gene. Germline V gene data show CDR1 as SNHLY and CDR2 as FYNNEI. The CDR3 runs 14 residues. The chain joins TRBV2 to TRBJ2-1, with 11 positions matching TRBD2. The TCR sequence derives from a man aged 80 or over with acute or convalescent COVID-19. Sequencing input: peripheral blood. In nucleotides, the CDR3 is TGTGCCAGCAGTTCTAGCGGGAGGTACAATGAGCAGTTCTTC. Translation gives CASSSSGRYNEQFF.